The 5 T cell receptor beta chains reported below all come from one sample, sequenced in a study of T cell repertoires in cytomegalovirus infection. TCRdb analysed the reads with MiXCR anew, one entry per CDR3 protein. This sample has 290,000 or so distinct CDR3 sequences, with approximately 10% found just once. Input material: PBMCs. These receptors all stem from a human donor in good health (CMV status not recorded). Some clones in this sample may be carry-over from other donors' samples.

This clonotype was seen at least ten times. The rearrangement links TRBV7-2 to TRBJ1-1; D is unclear. Germline assignment: CDR1 SGHTA and CDR2 FQGNSA. V shed 5 bases and J shed 5 bases, with 18 bases lying between them. The CDR3 totals 15 residues. The CDR3 sequence is CASSPSRARRTEAFF. The DNA of the CDR3 is TGTGCCAGCAGCCCCAGCCGGGCAAGGAGGACTGAAGCTTTCTTT.

This clonotype was counted at least ten times. J is TRBJ2-2 and V is TRBV7-9; D is undetermined. Per the germline V gene, CDR1 is SEHNR and CDR2 is FQNEAQ (reference sequence). Trimming took off 1 base at V and 4 bases at J, with 13 bases between the two ends. The CDR3 has 16 residues. CDR3: CASSLDGRRATGELFF. The CDR3 DNA follows: TGTGCCAGCAGCTTAGATGGACGGCGAGCCACCGGGGAGCTGTTTTTT.

In this sample, this clonotype turned up many times. This chain links TRBV7-2 with TRBJ1-5; unclear D gene. Germline CDR1 and CDR2: SGHTA and FQGNSA. The CDR3 sequence is 14 residues long. Between the trimmed V and J ends, which lost 5 bases and 7 bases, there was a span of 15 bases. The chain's CDR3 is CASSQAGARQPQHF. CDR3 bases: TGTGCCAGCAGCCAGGCGGGAGCAAGGCAGCCCCAGCATTTT.

This clonotype was recorded a few times. The chain uses TRBV4-1 and TRBJ2-3; D perhaps matches TRBD2 (6 bases). Trimming removed 3 bases from V and 5 bases from J, with 21 bases in between. Germline CDR1 MGHRA, CDR2 YSYEKL. This CDR3 has 17 residues. CDR3 sequence reads: CASSHHAAGPLGDTQYF. DNA of the CDR3: TGCGCCAGCAGCCACCACGCGGCGGGGCCCCTGGGAGATACGCAGTATTTT.

The sample holds many counts of this clonotype. This sequence joins TRBV7-2 and TRBJ1-1; weak D call: TRBD1 (6 bases). CDR1 is SGHTA, CDR2 FQGNSA, per germline. The CDR3 runs 13 residues. Trimming left V 0 bases short and J 7 bases short, with 9 bases between. CDR3: CASSLAEGVEAFF. Written as DNA, the CDR3 is TGTGCCAGCAGCTTAGCGGAGGGGGTTGAAGCTTTCTTT.